What follows are 22 T cell receptor beta chains derived from one specimen sequenced in a study of T-cell reconstitution after alpha-beta-depleted transplantation in children listed by TCRdb under 2016. The method was PCR. The listed sequencing device is Illumina HiSeq 2500. TCR library preparation used molecular barcoding, with unique molecular identifiers applied to normalize quantification of the TCRbeta repertoire. The public reads were run again by TCRdb, first through fastp at Q25 and then through MiXCR, and only productive beta chains were kept. Duplicate CDR3 protein sequences are folded into a single record with the most common DNA and genes. The sample table shows 330,000 or so distinct CDR3 sequences, and around a tenth are seen once. The leading ten clones occupy roughly 2.5% of the sample. The sequencing here drew on PBMCs from the stem cell graft donor, taken from the stem cell graft. Source of these receptors: a human donor who donated a stem cell graft to a child with acute lymphoblastic leukemia.

This clonotype occurred many times. This chain joins TRBV4-2 and TRBJ2-7; 13 nucleotides align to TRBD2. V gave up 4 bases and J gave up 4 bases; unmatched junction bases: 10. Germline V gives CDR1 LGHNA, CDR2 YNFKEQ. This CDR3 region has 17 residues. CDR3 nucleotide sequence: TGTGCCAGCAGCCCCGGATGGACTAGCGGGAGTCATTACGAGCAGTACTTC. Translated, it gives CASSPGWTSGSHYEQYF.

This clonotype was detected many times. The J gene is TRBJ1-5, the V gene TRBV28; D possibly corresponds to TRBD1 (5 bases). In germline, CDR1 is MDHEN, CDR2 SYDVKM. The CDR3 is 15 residues long. V was pared by 6 bases and J by 6 bases, with 18 bases between. CDR3 in amino acids: CASRRTGVGSQPQHF. The CDR3 DNA reads as TGTGCCAGCAGGAGGACGGGGGTAGGAAGTCAGCCCCAGCATTTT.

In its sample, this clonotype was seen a few times. This chain uses TRBV29-1 with TRBJ2-5; no definite D call. Trimming took 1 base from V and 6 from J, leaving 9 bases between them. The CDR3 has 12 residues. Germline V gene data show CDR1 as SQVTM and CDR2 as ANQGSEA. In DNA, the CDR3 is TGCAGCGTTGAAGGGGTCGGAAAGACCCAGTACTTC. This gives the protein CSVEGVGKTQYF.

The chain uses TRBV7-3 and TRBJ2-3; TRBD2 might be the D (6 bases). The germline gives CDR1 SGHTA, CDR2 FQGTGA. V was trimmed by 2 bases and J by 4 bases, leaving 10 bases between them. CDR3 length: 14 residues. In DNA, the CDR3 is TGTGCCAGCAGCTTATTCCCGGGAGCAGATACGCAGTATTTT. Its protein product is CASSLFPGADTQYF.

This clonotype came up a few times. The chain carries TRBV20-1 and TRBJ2-5; 10 nucleotides agree with TRBD2. Losses at the gene ends were 1 base for V and 3 bases for J; bases not matched to a gene: 8. This CDR3 spans 16 amino acids. From germline, CDR1 is DFQATT and CDR2 SNEGSKA (reference sequence). CDR3 DNA sequence: TGCAGTGCTAGAGGGTTCGAACTAGCGGGAAAAGAGACCCAGTACTTC. Residues: CSARGFELAGKETQYF.

There are a few counts of this clonotype. The chain carries TRBV20-1 and TRBJ2-7; D uncertain. V lost 6 bases, J lost 2 bases, and 14 bases lay in between. CDR1 DFQATT and CDR2 SNEGSKA come from the germline V gene (reference sequence). CDR3 length: 13 residues. The CDR3 region is CSAHTGPAYEQYF. In DNA, the CDR3 is TGCAGTGCGCACACCGGTCCCGCCTACGAGCAGTACTTC.

This clonotype was observed at least ten times. The V and J genes are TRBV7-2 and TRBJ1-3, with 12 positions matching TRBD1. The junction had 4 bases not matched to a gene; V was cut back by 4 bases and J by 0 bases. The CDR3 sequence is 17 residues long. CDR1 is SGHTA, CDR2 FQGNSA, per germline. This chain's CDR3 is CASSSGQGAISGNTIYF. The CDR3 region has the DNA TGTGCCAGCAGCTCGGGACAGGGGGCTATCTCTGGAAACACCATATATTTT.

This chain joins TRBV7-2 and TRBJ2-3; 8 bases line up with TRBD1. The CDR3 is 16 amino acids. Germline lookup yields CDR1 SGHTA and CDR2 FQGNSA. V trimming: 1 base; J trimming: 6 bases; junction bases outside the gene matches: 9. CDR3 protein: CASSLGGRQGFDTQYF. In DNA form, the CDR3 reads TGTGCCAGCAGCTTAGGGGGGAGACAGGGGTTCGATACGCAGTATTTT.

The chain links TRBV2 to TRBJ1-4; D is perhaps TRBD1 (5 bases). Germline V gene data show CDR1 as SNHLY and CDR2 as FYNNEI. This CDR3 has 14 residues. V lost 5 bases to trimming and J lost 6 bases, with 13 bases between them. The CDR3 loop reads CASSPQGGDEKLFF. CDR3 nucleotide sequence: TGTGCCAGCAGTCCGCAGGGAGGGGATGAAAAACTGTTTTTT.

In this sample, this clonotype turned up a few times. This sequence joins TRBV15 and TRBJ2-5; perhaps TRBD2 as D (6 bases). V dropped 9 bases and J dropped 3 bases, with 20 bases sitting between them. Per germline, CDR1 LNHNV and CDR2 YYDKDF (reference sequence). The length of the CDR3 is 15 residues. The CDR3 protein is CATTNYKWGEETQYF. The DNA of the CDR3 is TGTGCCACTACCAATTACAAGTGGGGGGAAGAGACCCAGTACTTC.

The table lists this clonotype with a few counts. The CDR3 loop is CASSQDEVNTEAFF. The CDR3 DNA is TGCGCCAGCAGCCAAGACGAGGTGAACACTGAAGCTTTCTTT. The J gene is TRBJ1-1, the V gene TRBV4-3; unclear D gene. Trimming stripped 0 bases from V and 0 bases from J, with 5 bases between. Germline V lookup: CDR1 LGHNA, CDR2 YSLEER. The CDR3 is made up of 14 amino acids.

There are many counts of this clonotype. J is TRBJ2-3 and V is TRBV5-1; 7 bases fit TRBD2. The CDR3 is 15 residues long. After removal of 4 bases from V and 4 bases from J, the junction contained 9 bases not matched to a gene. Germline V CDR1 and CDR2: SGHRS, YFSETQ. The chain's CDR3 is CASSRSGDDADTQYF. DNA for the CDR3: TGCGCCAGCAGCCGGAGCGGGGATGACGCAGATACGCAGTATTTT.

This clonotype has more than one count but fewer than ten. The chain has TRBV7-2 and TRBJ2-5; a weak D match, TRBD2 (6 bases). CDR3 length: 14 residues. V shed 3 bases and J shed 4 bases, with 12 bases lying between them. The V gene's germline CDR1 is SGHTA and CDR2 FQGNSA. Here the CDR3 reads CASSLEGGPETQYF. The CDR3 nucleotides read TGTGCCAGCAGCTTGGAGGGAGGTCCAGAGACCCAGTACTTC. The variable domain in full, with the rest retrieved from reference TRBV7-2 and TRBJ2-5, is GAGVSQSPSNKVTEKGKDVELRCDPISGHTALYWYRQSLGQGLEFLIYFQGNSAPDKSGLPSDRFSAERTGGSVSTLTIQRTQQEDSAVYLCASSLEGGPETQYFGPGTRLLVL.

This clonotype turned up a few times. The chain uses TRBV7-3 and TRBJ2-2; 7 bases agree with TRBD1. Germline assignment: CDR1 SGHTA and CDR2 FQGTGA. J was trimmed by 5 bases and V by 0 bases; bases with no gene match: 6. This CDR3 spans 16 amino acids. CDR3 sequence reads: CASSLTARQGTGELFF. CDR3 in DNA: TGTGCCAGCAGCTTAACTGCTAGACAGGGTACCGGGGAGCTGTTTTTT.

The rearrangement joins TRBV27 to TRBJ2-1; D remains ambiguous. The germline V and J ends were trimmed by 4 bases and 0 bases, with 10 bases remaining between them. Germline V CDR1 and CDR2: MNHEY, SMNVEV (reference sequence). The CDR3 is 15 residues long. The CDR3: CASSSSLYSYNEQFF. The CDR3 bases are TGTGCCAGCAGTTCATCCCTTTACTCCTACAATGAGCAGTTCTTC.

This clonotype appeared many times. The V gene is TRBV27, the J gene TRBJ1-4; TRBD1 matches at 9 bases. Germline values: CDR1 MNHEY, CDR2 SMNVEV (reference sequence). The trim removed 5 bases at V and 8 bases at J, leaving 9 bases unmatched. The CDR3 spans 15 residues. This CDR3 is CASSPLTGGPEKLFF. CDR3 coding DNA: TGTGCCAGCAGTCCCCTGACAGGGGGTCCAGAAAAACTGTTTTTT.

This rearrangement joins TRBV20-1 to TRBJ2-1; 8 bases align to TRBD2. The CDR3 spans 13 residues. V dropped 3 bases and J dropped 5; count of bases not matched to a gene: 3. Germline V CDR1 and CDR2: DFQATT, SNEGSKA (reference sequence). DNA for the CDR3: TGCAGTGCTAGGAGCGGGAGTAACAATGAGCAGTTCTTC. Its protein product is CSARSGSNNEQFF.

This clonotype was picked up many times. The chain carries TRBV6-5 and TRBJ1-3; TRBD1 might be the D (6 bases). Trimming removed 0 bases at V and 0 bases at J, with 12 bases between. Germline CDR1 reads MNHEY; CDR2 reads SVGAGI. This CDR3 region has 17 residues. The CDR3 sequence: CASSYSLPGDSGNTIYF. As DNA, the CDR3 is TGTGCCAGCAGTTACTCGCTGCCAGGGGACTCTGGAAACACCATATATTTT.

This clonotype appeared a few times. The genes are TRBV7-2 and TRBJ2-1, with 12 positions matching TRBD2. The germline V gene encodes CDR1 SGHTA and CDR2 FQGNSA. The CDR3 is made up of 17 amino acids. The trim removed 0 bases at V and 7 bases at J, leaving 7 bases unmatched. The CDR3 loop reads CASSLAGTSGRRNEQFF. The CDR3 coding sequence is TGTGCCAGCAGCTTAGCGGGAACTAGCGGGAGGCGAAATGAGCAGTTCTTC.

V and J are TRBV12-3 or TRBV12-4 and TRBJ2-1; 9 bases match TRBD2. V shed 3 bases and J 0 bases; nucleotides not matched to a gene: 15. This CDR3 has 20 amino acids. The CDR3 DNA follows: TGTGCCAGCAGTTTTTTAATTAGCGGGGGTCTTCCTCCCTCCTACAATGAGCAGTTCTTC. Amino acid sequence: CASSFLISGGLPPSYNEQFF.

This clonotype was detected only a few times. V usage is TRBV5-1 and J usage is TRBJ2-5; 11 nucleotides align to TRBD2. This CDR3 is built from 14 residues. The germline CDR1 and CDR2 sequences are SGHRS and YFSETQ. The J segment lost 4 bases and the V segment lost 4 bases, leaving 3 bases of the junction unmatched. CDR3 DNA: TGCGCCAGCAGCGTCGGACTAGCGGGAGAGACCCAGTACTTC. As protein: CASSVGLAGETQYF.

This clonotype was seen only a few times. CDR3 residues: CASSPGELRNEQFF. CDR3 DNA: TGTGCCAGCAGCCCGGGGGAATTGAGGAATGAGCAGTTCTTC. The chain combines TRBV7-9 with TRBJ2-1; tentative D call: TRBD2 (6 bases). The V end lost 5 bases, the J end lost 7 bases, and 15 bases lay between the germline ends. The CDR3 sequence is 14 residues long. CDR1 is SEHNR and CDR2 is FQNEAQ in the germline V gene (reference sequence).